This TCR beta chain was found in a study of blood T cell repertoires in COVID-19. This table comes from immunoSEQ multiplex PCR, and its TCRdb copy is limited to in-frame clones, with some not included. The sample records around 390,000 clones, approximately 87% being singletons. CDR1 and CDR2 (germline): KGHSH, LQKENI. V shed 6 bases and J shed 0 bases, with 18 bases lying between them. This CDR3 contains 18 residues. The receptor was isolated from a woman aged 50 to 60 who had recovered from COVID-19. The chain is built from TRBV18 and TRBJ1-6; the D gene is possibly TRBD1 (5 bases). Sequencing input: PBMCs or T cells enriched from blood (not recorded which). The chain's CDR3 is CASSPLPQASSYNSPLHF. CDR3 nucleotides: TGTGCCAGCTCCCCCCTTCCACAGGCGAGCTCCTATAATTCACCCCTCCACTTT.